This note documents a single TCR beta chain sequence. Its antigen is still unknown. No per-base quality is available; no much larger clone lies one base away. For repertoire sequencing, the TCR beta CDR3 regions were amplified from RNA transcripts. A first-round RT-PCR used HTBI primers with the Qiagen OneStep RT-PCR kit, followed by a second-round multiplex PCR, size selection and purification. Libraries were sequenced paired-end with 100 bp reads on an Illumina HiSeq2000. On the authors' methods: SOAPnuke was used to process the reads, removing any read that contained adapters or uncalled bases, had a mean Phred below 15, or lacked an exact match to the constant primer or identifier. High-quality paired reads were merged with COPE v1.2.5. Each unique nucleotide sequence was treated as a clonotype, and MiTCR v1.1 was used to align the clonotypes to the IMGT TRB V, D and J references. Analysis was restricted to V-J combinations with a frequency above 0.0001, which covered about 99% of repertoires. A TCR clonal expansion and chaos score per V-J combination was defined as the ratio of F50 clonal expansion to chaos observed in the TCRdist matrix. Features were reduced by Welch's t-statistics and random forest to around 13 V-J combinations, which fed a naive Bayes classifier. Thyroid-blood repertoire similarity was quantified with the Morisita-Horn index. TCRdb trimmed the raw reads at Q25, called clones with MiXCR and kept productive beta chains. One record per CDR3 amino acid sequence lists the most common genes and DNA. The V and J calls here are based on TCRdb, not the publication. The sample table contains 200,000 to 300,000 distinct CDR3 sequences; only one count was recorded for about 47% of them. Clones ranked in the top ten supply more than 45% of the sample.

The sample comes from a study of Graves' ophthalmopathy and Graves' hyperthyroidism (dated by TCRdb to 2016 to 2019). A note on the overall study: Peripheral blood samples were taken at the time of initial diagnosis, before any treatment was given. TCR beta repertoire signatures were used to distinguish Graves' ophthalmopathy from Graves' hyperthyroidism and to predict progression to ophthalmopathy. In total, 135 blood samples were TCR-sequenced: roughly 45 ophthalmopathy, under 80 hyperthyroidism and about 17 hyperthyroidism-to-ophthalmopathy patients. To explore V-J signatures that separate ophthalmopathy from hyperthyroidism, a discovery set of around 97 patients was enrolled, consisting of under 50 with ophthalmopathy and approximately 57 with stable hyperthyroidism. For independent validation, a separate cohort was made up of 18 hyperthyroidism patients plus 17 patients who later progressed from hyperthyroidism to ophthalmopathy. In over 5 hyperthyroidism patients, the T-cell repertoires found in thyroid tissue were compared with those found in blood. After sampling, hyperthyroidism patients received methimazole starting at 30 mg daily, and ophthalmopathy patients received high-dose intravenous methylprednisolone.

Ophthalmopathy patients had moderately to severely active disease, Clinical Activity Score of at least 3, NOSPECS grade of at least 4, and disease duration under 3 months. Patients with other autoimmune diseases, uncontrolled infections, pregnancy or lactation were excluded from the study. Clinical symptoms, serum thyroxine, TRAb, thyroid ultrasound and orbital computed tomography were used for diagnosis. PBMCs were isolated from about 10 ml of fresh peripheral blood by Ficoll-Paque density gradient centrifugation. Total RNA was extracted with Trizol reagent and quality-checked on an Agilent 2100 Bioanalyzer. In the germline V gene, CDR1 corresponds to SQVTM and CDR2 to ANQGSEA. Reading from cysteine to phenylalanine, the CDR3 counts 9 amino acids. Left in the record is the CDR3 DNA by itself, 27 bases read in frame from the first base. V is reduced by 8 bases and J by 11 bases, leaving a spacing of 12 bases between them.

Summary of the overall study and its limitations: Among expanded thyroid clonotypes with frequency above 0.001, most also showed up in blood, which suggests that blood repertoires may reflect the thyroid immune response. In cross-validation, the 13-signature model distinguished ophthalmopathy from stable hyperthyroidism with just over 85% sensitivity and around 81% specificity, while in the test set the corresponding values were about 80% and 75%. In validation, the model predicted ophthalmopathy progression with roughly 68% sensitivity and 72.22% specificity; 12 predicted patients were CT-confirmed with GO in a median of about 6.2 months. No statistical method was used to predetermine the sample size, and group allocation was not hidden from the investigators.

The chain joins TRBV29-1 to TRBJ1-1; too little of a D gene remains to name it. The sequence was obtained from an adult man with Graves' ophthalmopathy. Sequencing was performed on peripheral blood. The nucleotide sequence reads TGCAGCCCGGAAGGGAGCGCTTTCTTT. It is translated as CSPEGSAFF.